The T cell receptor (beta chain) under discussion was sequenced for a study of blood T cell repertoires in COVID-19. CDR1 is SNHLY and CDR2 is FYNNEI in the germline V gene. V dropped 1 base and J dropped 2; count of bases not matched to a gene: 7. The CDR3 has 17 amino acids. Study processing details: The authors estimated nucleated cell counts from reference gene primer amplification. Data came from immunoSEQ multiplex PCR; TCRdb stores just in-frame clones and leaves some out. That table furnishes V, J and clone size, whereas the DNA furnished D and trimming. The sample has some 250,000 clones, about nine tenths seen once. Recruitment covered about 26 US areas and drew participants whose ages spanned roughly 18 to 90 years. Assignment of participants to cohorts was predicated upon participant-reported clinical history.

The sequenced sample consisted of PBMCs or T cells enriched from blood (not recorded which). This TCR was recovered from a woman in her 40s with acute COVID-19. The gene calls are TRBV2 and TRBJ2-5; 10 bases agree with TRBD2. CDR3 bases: TGTGCCAGCAGTGAAGGGTATAGCGGGGGGTATCAAGAGACCCAGTACTTC. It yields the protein CASSEGYSGGYQETQYF.